This TCR beta chain was documented in a study of blood T cell repertoires in COVID-19. Study details: PBMCs, B-cell-depleted T cells, or T cells provided the cDNA or gDNA that made up the material.

TCRdb's copy holds only in-frame clones and misses some; the assay was immunoSEQ multiplex PCR. The sample yields about 70,000 clones, 75% to 90% seen once. Germline-derived CDR1 and CDR2 are SGHVS and FQNEAQ. V was clipped by 0 bases and J by 2 bases, with 15 bases between them. This CDR3 has 17 amino acids. This chain links TRBV7-8 with TRBJ2-3; D is perhaps TRBD1 (6 bases). The clonotype comes from a human donor in a cohort sampled during active COVID-19. The sample consisted of peripheral blood. This CDR3 is CASSLASSGTITDTQYF. CDR3 DNA: TGTGCCAGCAGCTTAGCGTCCTCCGGGACAATCACAGATACGCAGTATTTT.